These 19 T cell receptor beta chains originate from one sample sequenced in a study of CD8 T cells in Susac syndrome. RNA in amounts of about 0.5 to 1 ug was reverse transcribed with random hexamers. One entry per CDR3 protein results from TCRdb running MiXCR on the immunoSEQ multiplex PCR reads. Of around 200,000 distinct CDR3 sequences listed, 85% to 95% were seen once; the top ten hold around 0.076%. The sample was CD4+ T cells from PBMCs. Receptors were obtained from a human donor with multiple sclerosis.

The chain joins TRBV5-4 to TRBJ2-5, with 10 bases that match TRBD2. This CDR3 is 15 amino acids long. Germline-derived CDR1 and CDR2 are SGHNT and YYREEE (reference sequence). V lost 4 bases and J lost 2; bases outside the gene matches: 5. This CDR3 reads CASSLTSGWQETQYF. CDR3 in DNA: TGTGCCAGCAGCCTGACTAGCGGGTGGCAAGAGACCCAGTACTTC.

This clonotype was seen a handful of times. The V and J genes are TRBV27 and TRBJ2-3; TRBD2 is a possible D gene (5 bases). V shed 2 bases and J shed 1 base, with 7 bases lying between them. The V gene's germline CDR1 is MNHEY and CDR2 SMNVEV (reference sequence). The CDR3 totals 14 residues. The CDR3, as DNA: TGTGCCAGCAGTTTAGGAGCGGGCACAGATACGCAGTATTTT. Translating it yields CASSLGAGTDTQYF.

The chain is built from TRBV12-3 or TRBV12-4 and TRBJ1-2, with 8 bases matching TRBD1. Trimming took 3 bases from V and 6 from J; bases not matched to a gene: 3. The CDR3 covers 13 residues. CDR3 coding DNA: TGTGCCAGCAGTTTTGGACAGGGACATGGCTACACCTTC. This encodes CASSFGQGHGYTF.

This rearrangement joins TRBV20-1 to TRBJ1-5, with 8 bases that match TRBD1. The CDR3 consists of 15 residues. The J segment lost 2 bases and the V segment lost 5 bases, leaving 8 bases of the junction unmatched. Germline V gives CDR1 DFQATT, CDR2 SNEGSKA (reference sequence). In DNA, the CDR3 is TGCAGTGCTTTGCAGGGGGCGGTAGGCAATCAGCCCCAGCATTTT. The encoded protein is CSALQGAVGNQPQHF.

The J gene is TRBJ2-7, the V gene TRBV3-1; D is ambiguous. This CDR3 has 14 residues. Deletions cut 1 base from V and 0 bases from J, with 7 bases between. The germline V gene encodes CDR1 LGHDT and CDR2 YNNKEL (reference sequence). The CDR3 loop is CASSQGFLSYEQYV. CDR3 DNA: TGTGCCAGCAGCCAAGGGTTTCTCTCCTACGAGCAGTACGTC.

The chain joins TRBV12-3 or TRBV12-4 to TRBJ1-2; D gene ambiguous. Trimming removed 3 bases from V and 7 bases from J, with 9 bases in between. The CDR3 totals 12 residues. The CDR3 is CASSFVRSGYTF. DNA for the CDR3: TGTGCCAGCAGTTTCGTTAGGTCTGGCTACACCTTC.

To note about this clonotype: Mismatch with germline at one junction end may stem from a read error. The CDR3 loop is CASSPLGTGVGETQYF. The CDR3 nucleotides are TGTGCTAGCAGCCCTTTGGGGACAGGGGTCGGAGAGACCCAGTACTTC. This chain links TRBV7-7 with TRBJ2-5, with 10 bases identical to TRBD1. The CDR3 loop spans 16 amino acids. Germline V gives CDR1 SSHAT, CDR2 FNYEAQ (reference sequence).

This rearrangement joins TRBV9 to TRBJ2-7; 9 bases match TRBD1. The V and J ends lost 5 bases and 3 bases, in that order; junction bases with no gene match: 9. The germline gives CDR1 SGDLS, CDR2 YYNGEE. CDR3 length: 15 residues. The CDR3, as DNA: TGTGCCAGCAGTCGCGGACAGGGGCTTTTCTACGAGCAGTACTTC. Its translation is CASSRGQGLFYEQYF.

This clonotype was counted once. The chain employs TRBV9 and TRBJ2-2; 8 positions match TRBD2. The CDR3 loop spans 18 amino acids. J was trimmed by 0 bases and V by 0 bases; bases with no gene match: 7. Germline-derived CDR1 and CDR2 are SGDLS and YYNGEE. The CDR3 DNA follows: TGTGCCAGCAGCGTAGGAGGTAGCGGGGTTACGAACACCGGGGAGCTGTTTTTT. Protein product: CASSVGGSGVTNTGELFF.

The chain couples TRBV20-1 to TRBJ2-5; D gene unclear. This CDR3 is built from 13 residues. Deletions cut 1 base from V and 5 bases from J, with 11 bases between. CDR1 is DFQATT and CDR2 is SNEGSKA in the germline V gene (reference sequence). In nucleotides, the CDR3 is TGCAGTGCTAGAGTGTCCAGTAGGGAGACCCAGTACTTC. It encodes CSARVSSRETQYF.

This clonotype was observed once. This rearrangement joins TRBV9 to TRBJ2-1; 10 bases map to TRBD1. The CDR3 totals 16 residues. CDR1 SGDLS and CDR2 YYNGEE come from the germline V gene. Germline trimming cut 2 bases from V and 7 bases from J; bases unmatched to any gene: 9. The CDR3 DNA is TGTGCCAGCAGCGTTACCGGGACAGGGGTCGGTAATGAGCAGTTCTTC. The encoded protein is CASSVTGTGVGNEQFF.

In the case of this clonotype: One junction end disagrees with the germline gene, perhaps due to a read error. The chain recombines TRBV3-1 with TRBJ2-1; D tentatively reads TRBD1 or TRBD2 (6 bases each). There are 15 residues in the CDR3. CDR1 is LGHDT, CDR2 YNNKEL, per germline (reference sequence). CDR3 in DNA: TGTGCCAGCACCCAACCTGGAGGGGGACCCGATGAGCAGTTCTTC. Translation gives CASTQPGGGPDEQFF.

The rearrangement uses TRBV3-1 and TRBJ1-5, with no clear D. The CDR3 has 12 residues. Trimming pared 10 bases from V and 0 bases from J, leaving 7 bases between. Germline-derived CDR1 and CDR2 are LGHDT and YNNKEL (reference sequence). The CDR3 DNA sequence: TGTGCCACGGGGAGTAGCAATCAGCCCCAGCATTTT. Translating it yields CATGSSNQPQHF.

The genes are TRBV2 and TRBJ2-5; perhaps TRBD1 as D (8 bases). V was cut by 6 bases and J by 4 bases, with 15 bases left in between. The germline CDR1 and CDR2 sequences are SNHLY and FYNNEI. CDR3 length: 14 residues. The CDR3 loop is CASRRTGRGETQYF. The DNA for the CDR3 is TGTGCCAGCAGGCGGACAGGGAGGGGAGAGACCCAGTACTTC.

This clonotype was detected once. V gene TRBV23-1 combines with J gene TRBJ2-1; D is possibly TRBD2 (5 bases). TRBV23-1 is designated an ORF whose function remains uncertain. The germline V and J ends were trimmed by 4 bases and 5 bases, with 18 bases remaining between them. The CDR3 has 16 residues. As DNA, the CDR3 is TGCGCCAGCAGTCGATCGACTCTCGCGGGCAACAATGAGCAGTTCTTC. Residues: CASSRSTLAGNNEQFF.

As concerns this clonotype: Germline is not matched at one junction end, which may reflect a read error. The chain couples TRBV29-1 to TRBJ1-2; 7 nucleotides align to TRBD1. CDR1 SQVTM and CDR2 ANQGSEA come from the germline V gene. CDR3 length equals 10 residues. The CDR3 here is CSVWDSLVVF. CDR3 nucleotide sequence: TGCAGCGTTTGGGACAGCCTTGTAGTCTTC.

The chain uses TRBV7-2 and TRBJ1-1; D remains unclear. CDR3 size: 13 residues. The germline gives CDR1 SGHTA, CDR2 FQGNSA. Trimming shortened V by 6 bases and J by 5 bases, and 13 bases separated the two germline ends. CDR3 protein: CASSEQFNTEAFF. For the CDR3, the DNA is TGTGCCAGCAGTGAACAGTTTAATACTGAAGCTTTCTTT.

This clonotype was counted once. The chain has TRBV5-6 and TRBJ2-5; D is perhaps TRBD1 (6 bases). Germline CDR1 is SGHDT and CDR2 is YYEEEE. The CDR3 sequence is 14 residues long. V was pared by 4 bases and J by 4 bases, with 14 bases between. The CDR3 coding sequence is TGTGCCAGCAGCATAACAGGGTCGGGAGAGACCCAGTACTTC. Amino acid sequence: CASSITGSGETQYF.

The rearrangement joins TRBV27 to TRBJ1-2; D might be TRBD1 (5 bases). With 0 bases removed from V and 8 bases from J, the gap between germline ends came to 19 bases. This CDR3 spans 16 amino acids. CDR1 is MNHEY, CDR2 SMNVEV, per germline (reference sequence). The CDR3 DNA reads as TGTGCCAGCAGTTTATCCGCAGGGAAGTTTTTTTACGGCTACACCTTC. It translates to CASSLSAGKFFYGYTF.